The 7 T cell receptor beta chains in this list originate from one sample, sequenced in a study of shared clonotypes between healthy human individuals. Data came from immunoSEQ multiplex PCR; TCRdb stores just in-frame clones and leaves some out. The profile shows about 490,000 clones, less than 80% of them singletons. Specimen: PBMCs. The receptors were sampled from a middle-aged woman in good health. Some clones in this sample may be carry-over from other donors' samples.

The chain couples TRBV29-1 to TRBJ2-3; D remains ambiguous. The ends were cut back, 6 bases at V and 4 bases at J, with 14 bases in the middle. From germline, CDR1 is SQVTM and CDR2 ANQGSEA. The CDR3 has 13 residues. DNA of the CDR3: TGCAGCGTCGGTCAGGCGAACGCAGATACGCAGTATTTT. This gives the protein CSVGQANADTQYF.

This clone appeared a few times. This chain joins TRBV6-6 and TRBJ2-7; possibly TRBD1 for D (6 bases). CDR3 length: 12 amino acids. Germline V gene data show CDR1 as MNHNY and CDR2 as SVGAGI (reference sequence). Trimming cost V 6 bases and J 4 bases, with 10 bases left between them. The CDR3 bases are TGTGCCAGCAGGAGGACAGATTACGAGCAGTACTTC. Amino acids: CASRRTDYEQYF.

The V gene is TRBV28, the J gene TRBJ2-2; D remains ambiguous. The CDR3 has 12 amino acids. In germline, CDR1 is MDHEN, CDR2 SYDVKM. V lost 3 bases and J 8 bases, leaving 7 bases between the germline ends. CDR3 protein: CASSFGRGELFF. The CDR3 region has the DNA TGTGCCAGCAGTTTTGGAAGGGGGGAGCTGTTTTTT.

Note on this clone: The same CDR3 arises from other DNA sequences in this sample as well. V gene TRBV7-9 combines with J gene TRBJ2-3; no firm D call. Germline CDR1 reads SEHNR; CDR2 reads FQNEAQ (reference sequence). Trimming removed 1 base at V and 0 bases at J, with 2 bases between. The CDR3 consists of 13 residues. CDR3 residues: CASSLVSTDTQYF. CDR3 bases: TGTGCCAGCAGCTTAGTTAGCACAGATACGCAGTATTTT.

The chain recombines TRBV18 with TRBJ1-5, with D hard to call. CDR1 and CDR2 (germline): KGHSH, LQKENI. This CDR3 region has 17 residues. Trimming shortened V by 6 bases and J by 0 bases, and 18 bases separated the two germline ends. CDR3 residues: CASSKAPSDYSNQPQHF. The CDR3 DNA sequence: TGTGCCAGCTCTAAGGCCCCCTCCGATTATAGCAATCAGCCCCAGCATTTT.

V is TRBV4-2 and J is TRBJ1-6, with D unclear. CDR3 length: 17 amino acids. V lost 1 base and J lost 4, with 14 bases in between. The germline CDR1 and CDR2 sequences are LGHNA and YNFKEQ. CDR3 nucleotides: TGTGCCAGCAGCCAAGTACGGGGTAGAGATTATAATTCACCCCTCCACTTT. Its translation: CASSQVRGRDYNSPLHF.

The genes are TRBV7-8 and TRBJ1-2; D is unclear. The CDR3 totals 14 residues. Trimming took 5 bases from V and 4 from J, leaving 14 bases between them. CDR1 and CDR2 from the germline V gene are SGHVS and FQNEAQ. CDR3 sequence reads: CASSLELVGYGYTF. CDR3 coding DNA: TGTGCCAGCAGCCTTGAGTTGGTCGGCTATGGCTACACCTTC.